Listed here is a single T cell receptor beta chain. The sample originates from a study of T cells in Graves' hyperthyroidism and ophthalmopathy. Amplified TCR beta CDR3 regions came from RNA transcripts. Researchers ran a first-round RT-PCR on the TCR CDR3 using the HTBI primer set. TCRdb ran MiXCR on the multiplex PCR reads and lists one entry per CDR3 protein. This table has 350,000 to 400,000 distinct CDR3 sequences, 15% appearing once. The germline V and J ends were trimmed by 2 bases and 8 bases, with 8 bases remaining between them. CDR3 size: 12 residues. Germline-derived CDR1 and CDR2 are SGHRS and YFSETQ.

The origin of this receptor is a woman under 40 with Graves' hyperthyroidism. Input material: blood. The chain joins TRBV5-1 to TRBJ2-1; D uncertain. CDR3: CASSLEVHEQFF. For the CDR3, the DNA is TGCGCCAGCAGCTTAGAGGTCCATGAGCAGTTCTTC.